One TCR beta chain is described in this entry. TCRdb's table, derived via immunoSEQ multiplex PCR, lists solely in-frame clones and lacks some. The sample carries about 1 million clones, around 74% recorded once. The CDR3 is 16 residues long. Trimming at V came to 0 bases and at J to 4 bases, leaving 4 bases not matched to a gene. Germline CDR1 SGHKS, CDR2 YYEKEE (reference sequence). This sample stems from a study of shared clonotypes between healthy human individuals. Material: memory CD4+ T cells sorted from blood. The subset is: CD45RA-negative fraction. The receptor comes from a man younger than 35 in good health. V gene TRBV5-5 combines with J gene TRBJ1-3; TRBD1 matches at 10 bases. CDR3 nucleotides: TGTGCCAGCAGCTTGGCCGGGACAGGGGTAGGAAACACCATATATTTT. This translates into CASSLAGTGVGNTIYF.